Listed below are T cell receptor beta chains from one sample, sequenced in a study of blood T cell repertoires in COVID-19. Method: immunoSEQ multiplex PCR; TCRdb's copy keeps in-frame clones and lacks some. The sample includes around 70,000 clones, 70% to 90% of them seen just once. The material sequenced was peripheral blood. The receptor set was obtained from a woman of 80 years or more with active or convalescent COVID-19. The CDR3 runs from the conserved cysteine through the conserved F or W. A D gene is named only where the DNA matches it firmly. Some rows have no size entry. The others give once, few or many, or a class for an expanded clone.

>TRBD2|TRBV7-2|.|TRBJ2-7
CASSYGGAQYF
TGTGCCAGCAGCTACGGGGGGGCGCAGTACTTC
>.|TRBV5-1|.|TRBJ2-7
CASSPRTEASYEQYF
TGCGCCAGCAGCCCTAGGACAGAGGCGTCCTACGAGCAGTACTTC
>.|TRBV7-3|.|TRBJ2-6
CASSSGYSGANVLTF
TGTGCCAGCAGCTCAGGATACTCTGGGGCCAACGTCCTGACTTTC
>.|TRBV18|.|TRBJ1-2
CASSLSTRANYGYTF
TGTGCCAGCTCACTATCGACACGAGCTAACTATGGCTACACCTTC
>.|TRBV7-2|once|TRBJ2-5
CASSLATRAGETQYF
TGTGCCAGCAGCTTAGCGACCCGGGCGGGAGAGACCCAGTACTTC
>.|TRBV18|.|TRBJ2-3
CASSRPSQGIGTDTQYF
TGTGCCAGCTCTCGCCCCTCACAGGGTATCGGCACAGATACGCAGTATTTT
>TRBD1|TRBV3-1/TRBV3-2|.|TRBJ1-2
CASSPPTTGGAYGYTF
TGTGCCAGCAGCCCCCCAACGACAGGGGGCGCGTACGGCTACACCTTC
>TRBD2|TRBV7-2|.|TRBJ2-1
CASSASGGNEQFF
TGTGCCAGCAGCGCCAGCGGGGGCAATGAGCAGTTCTTC
>.|TRBV4-2|.|TRBJ1-5
CASSQDPPGGGYNQPQHF
TGTGCCAGCAGCCAAGATCCCCCGGGAGGGGGTTACAATCAGCCCCAGCATTTT
>.|TRBV11-2|.|TRBJ1-2
CASSLEGRGHGYTF
TGTGCCAGCAGCTTAGAGGGCAGGGGTCATGGCTACACCTTC
>.|TRBV4-1|few|TRBJ2-5
CASRGLLGGETQYF
TGCGCCAGCAGGGGGCTCTTGGGGGGAGAGACCCAGTACTTC
>TRBD2|TRBV3-1/TRBV3-2|.|TRBJ2-5
CASSQNPAGAQYF
TGTGCCAGCAGCCAAAACCCCGCGGGGGCCCAGTACTTC
>.|TRBV7-9|.|TRBJ1-3
CASSLEGVGNTIYF
TGTGCCAGCAGCTTAGAAGGGGTTGGAAACACCATATATTTT
>.|TRBV5-8|.|TRBJ1-5
CASLSEAHSNRPQHF
TGTGCCAGCCTCAGCGAAGCTCATAGCAATCGGCCCCAGCATTTT
>TRBD2|TRBV7-6|.|TRBJ2-3
CASSRPSGGVDTQYF
TGTGCCAGCAGCCGCCCTAGCGGGGGGGTGGATACGCAGTATTTT
>.|TRBV5-6|once|TRBJ2-7
CASSLGGETYEQYF
TGTGCCAGCAGCTTGGGTGGGGAGACCTACGAGCAGTACTTC
>TRBD1|TRBV6-5|once|TRBJ2-7
CASVPGQGAYEQYF
TGTGCCAGCGTCCCGGGACAGGGGGCCTACGAGCAGTACTTC
>TRBD1|TRBV5-5|.|TRBJ2-1
CASSVPQGIEQFF
TGTGCCAGCAGCGTTCCACAGGGGATTGAGCAGTTCTTC